This T cell receptor (beta chain) was retrieved from a study of cytomegalovirus exposure and HLA in healthy donors. Study findings and constraints: As confirmed in vitro, three CMV-associated chains were specific for CMV antigens.

It was healthy bone marrow donors who served as donors. With regard to this clone: Its target is not known.

The PCR ran on 60 Vbeta and 13 Jbeta primers. TCRdb's table, derived via immunoSEQ multiplex PCR, lists solely in-frame clones and lacks some. Of 150,000 to 200,000 clones in the sample, roughly four fifths were seen once. The sample consisted of PBMCs. The sequence was obtained from a middle-aged man in good health and CMV-seronegative.

The CDR3 DNA follows: TGTGCCAGCGAGGATGTGGGGAACACTGAAGCTTTCTTT. It encodes CASEDVGNTEAFF. The chain links TRBV2 to TRBJ1-1; D not resolved. This CDR3 contains 13 residues. Per the germline V gene, CDR1 is SNHLY and CDR2 is FYNNEI. V shed 8 bases and J shed 1 base, with 11 bases lying between them.